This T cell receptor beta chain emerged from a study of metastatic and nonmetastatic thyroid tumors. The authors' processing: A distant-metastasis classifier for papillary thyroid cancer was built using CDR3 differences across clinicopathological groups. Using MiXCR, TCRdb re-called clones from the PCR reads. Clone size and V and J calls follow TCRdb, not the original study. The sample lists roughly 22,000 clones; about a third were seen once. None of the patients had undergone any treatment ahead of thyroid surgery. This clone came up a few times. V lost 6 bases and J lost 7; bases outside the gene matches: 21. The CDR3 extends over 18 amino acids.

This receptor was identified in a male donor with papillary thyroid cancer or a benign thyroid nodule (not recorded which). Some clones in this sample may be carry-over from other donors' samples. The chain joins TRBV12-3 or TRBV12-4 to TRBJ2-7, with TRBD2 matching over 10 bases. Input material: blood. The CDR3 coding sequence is TGTGCCAGCAGCCCTCAGTCACTAGCGGGAAGAAATTCACGGGAGCAGTACTTC. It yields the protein CASSPQSLAGRNSREQYF.